The 24 T cell receptor beta chains given below trace back to one sample, sequenced in a study of blood T cell repertoires in COVID-19. Method: immunoSEQ multiplex PCR; TCRdb's copy keeps in-frame clones and lacks some. The top ten hold about 15% of the sample, which has tens of thousands of clones, around four fifths seen once. Input material: peripheral blood. The receptors originated from a man older than 75 with active or convalescent COVID-19.

This clone has just a few counts. This chain joins TRBV4-3 and TRBJ2-4; 8 bases map to TRBD2. The CDR3 extends over 14 amino acids. Trimming removed 3 bases from V and 13 bases from J; junction bases left unmatched: 11. Looked up from germline, CDR1 is LGHNA and CDR2 is YSLEER. CDR3 DNA: TGCGCCAGCAGCCACGGGACTAGTGCATACTTACAGTACTTC. It encodes CASSHGTSAYLQYF.

There are a few counts of this clone. CDR3 DNA: TGTGCCAGCAGCCCCCCCATTAGCGGGAGAACTAAGACCCAGTACTTC. It encodes CASSPPISGRTKTQYF. The V and J genes are TRBV28 and TRBJ2-5, with 9 positions matching TRBD2. Germline V CDR1 and CDR2: MDHEN, SYDVKM. This CDR3 spans 16 amino acids. The V and J ends lost 6 bases and 6 bases, in that order; junction bases with no gene match: 14.

V gene TRBV27 combines with J gene TRBJ1-2; 8 bases match TRBD1. The CDR3 length is 14 residues. V shed 5 bases and J 4 bases; nucleotides not matched to a gene: 6. Germline CDR1 and CDR2: MNHEY and SMNVEV (reference sequence). This CDR3 reads CASSHRDRSYGYTF. The CDR3 region has the DNA TGTGCCAGCAGTCACCGGGACAGGTCCTATGGCTACACCTTC.

This clone was observed once. The V call is TRBV27, the J call TRBJ1-3, with 7 bases identical to TRBD1. Germline trimming cut 5 bases from V and 4 bases from J; bases unmatched to any gene: 8. The CDR3 is 15 amino acids. Per germline, CDR1 MNHEY and CDR2 SMNVEV (reference sequence). The CDR3 loop is CASSPTTGWGNTIYF. CDR3 bases: TGTGCCAGCAGTCCAACGACAGGGTGGGGAAACACCATATATTTT.

The genes are TRBV6-5 and TRBJ1-1; D is unclear. This CDR3 comprises 13 residues. V was pared by 6 bases and J by 4 bases, with 12 bases between. Germline lookup yields CDR1 MNHEY and CDR2 SVGAGI. Here the CDR3 DNA reads TGTGCCAGCAGGGGCTGGGAGGGCACTGAAGCTTTCTTT. It translates to CASRGWEGTEAFF.

The V gene is TRBV19, the J gene TRBJ1-2, with 8 bases that match TRBD1. This CDR3 spans 14 amino acids. The V and J ends lost 3 bases and 6 bases, in that order; junction bases with no gene match: 6. CDR1 and CDR2 from the germline V gene are LNHDA and SQIVND (reference sequence). The CDR3 loop reads CASSMSGGVDGYTF. The CDR3 DNA sequence: TGTGCCAGTAGTATGTCAGGGGGCGTCGATGGCTACACCTTC.

V is TRBV10-3 and J is TRBJ2-7, with 9 nucleotides matching TRBD1. The CDR3 extends over 15 amino acids. Germline CDR1 reads ENHRY; CDR2 reads SYGVKD. J was trimmed by 4 bases and V by 10 bases; bases with no gene match: 14. CDR3: CATLPPGQGTYEQYF. The CDR3 region has the DNA TGTGCCACCCTACCCCCGGGACAGGGAACATACGAGCAGTACTTC.

The genes are TRBV4-1 and TRBJ2-1; weak D call: TRBD2 (5 bases). The CDR3 contains 15 residues. Trimming pared 2 bases from V and 3 bases from J, leaving 11 bases between. From germline, CDR1 is MGHRA and CDR2 YSYEKL. The CDR3 coding sequence is TGCGCCAGCAGCCAACTTATCCGGGGCTACAATGAGCAGTTCTTC. Translated: CASSQLIRGYNEQFF.

CDR3 loop: CASSRSSSGEKLFF. DNA for the CDR3: TGTGCCAGCAGCCGAAGTAGTTCGGGGGAAAAACTGTTTTTT. The chain links TRBV6-2 or TRBV6-3 to TRBJ1-4; D call uncertain. Germline V gene sequence: CDR1 MNHEY, CDR2 SVGEGT. V lost 6 bases and J 8 bases, leaving 16 bases between the germline ends. There are 14 residues in the CDR3.

The CDR3 coding sequence is TGTGCCAGCAGCTTAGATTTGCGGGGAAGGCTGTTTTTT. Its translation: CASSLDLRGRLFF. V is TRBV11-2 and J is TRBJ1-4; no definite D call. V gave up 0 bases and J gave up 14 bases, with 13 bases separating them. Germline loops: CDR1 SGHAT, CDR2 FQNNGV. The CDR3 runs to 13 residues.

A few counts support this clone. The rearrangement joins TRBV28 to TRBJ1-6, with TRBD1 matching over 7 bases. Trimming at V came to 5 bases and at J to 3 bases, leaving 10 bases not matched to a gene. The CDR3 is 17 amino acids. Germline-derived CDR1 and CDR2 are MDHEN and SYDVKM. The CDR3 coding sequence is TGTGCCAGCAGTCCTCCGCCAACAGGGGTCTATAATTCACCCCTCCACTTT. Amino acid sequence: CASSPPPTGVYNSPLHF.

The CDR3 protein is CAISESTGGEETQYF. The CDR3 nucleotides are TGTGCCATCAGTGAGTCAACAGGGGGAGAGGAGACCCAGTACTTC. This chain uses TRBV10-3 with TRBJ2-5; 8 nucleotides match TRBD1. Trimming took 0 bases from V and 5 from J; bases not matched to a gene: 5. Per the germline V gene, CDR1 is ENHRY and CDR2 is SYGVKD. The CDR3 has 15 residues.

A single count supports this clone. In DNA, the CDR3 is TGTGCCACCAGCAGAGGGGGACTAGTGCCGAACACCGGGGAGCTGTTTTTT. Amino acids: CATSRGGLVPNTGELFF. The chain carries TRBV15 and TRBJ2-2; 8 nucleotides align to TRBD2. CDR3 length: 17 amino acids. CDR1 and CDR2 from the germline V gene are LNHNV and YYDKDF (reference sequence). Unmatched junction bases numbered 4, after V lost 1 base and J lost 0 bases.

This clone was recorded once. V usage is TRBV29-1 and J usage is TRBJ1-4; D gene ambiguous. V lost 7 bases, J lost 8 bases, and 11 bases lay in between. The CDR3 spans 11 residues. Looked up from germline, CDR1 is SQVTM and CDR2 is ANQGSEA. CDR3 DNA sequence: TGCAGCGCTGATGAGGGCGAAAAACTGTTTTTT. Its translation: CSADEGEKLFF. The complete variable domain, with remaining parts taken from reference TRBV29-1 and TRBJ1-4, reads SAVISQKPSRDICQRGTSLTIQCQVDSQVTMMFWYRQQPGQSLTLIATANQGSEATYESGFVIDKFPISRPNLTFSTLTVSNMSPEDSSIYLCSADEGEKLFFGSGTQLSVL.

V usage is TRBV3-1 (or the pseudogene TRBV3-2) and J usage is TRBJ1-6, with D maybe TRBD1 (6 bases). V was trimmed by 3 bases and J by 10 bases, leaving 10 bases between them. The germline gives CDR1 LGHDT, CDR2 YNNKEL (reference sequence). The CDR3 length is 13 residues. CDR3 in amino acids: CASSQGDRSPLHF. The CDR3 coding sequence is TGTGCCAGCAGCCAGGGAGACAGGTCACCCCTCCACTTT.

J is TRBJ2-5 and V is TRBV19; 11 bases are a match to TRBD1. The germline V gene encodes CDR1 LNHDA and CDR2 SQIVND (reference sequence). V lost 5 bases, J lost 4 bases, and 6 bases stayed unmatched. The CDR3 extends over 15 amino acids. CDR3 in DNA: TGTGCCAGTAGTTCTCGGACAGGGGGCAGAGAGACCCAGTACTTC. It encodes CASSSRTGGRETQYF.

This clone was seen just once. The J gene is TRBJ1-2, the V gene TRBV9; a possible D gene is TRBD1 (5 bases). Germline V CDR1 and CDR2: SGDLS, YYNGEE. The ends were cut back, 0 bases at V and 7 bases at J, with 10 bases in the middle. CDR3 length equals 13 residues. CDR3 amino acids: CASSVDDSTGYTF. The CDR3 bases are TGTGCCAGCAGCGTAGATGACAGTACTGGCTACACCTTC.

This clone has just a few counts. This chain connects TRBV4-1 to TRBJ2-7, with 9 bases matching TRBD2. Germline V gives CDR1 MGHRA, CDR2 YSYEKL. V shed 1 base and J 1 base; nucleotides not matched to a gene: 5. CDR3 size: 16 residues. The CDR3 sequence: CASSQGGSGGSYEQYF. In DNA, the CDR3 is TGCGCCAGCAGCCAAGGCGGTAGCGGGGGTTCCTACGAGCAGTACTTC.

The J gene is TRBJ2-7, the V gene TRBV28; 10 bases fit TRBD2. The CDR3 runs 14 residues. With V trimmed by 6 bases and J by 6 bases, 8 bases remained unmatched. Germline-derived CDR1 and CDR2 are MDHEN and SYDVKM. The CDR3 sequence is CASRGSGGSFEQYF. CDR3 nucleotide sequence: TGTGCCAGCAGAGGTAGCGGGGGGAGTTTCGAGCAGTACTTC.

This clone was seen just once. The J gene is TRBJ2-1, the V gene TRBV11-2; 10 positions agree with TRBD2. The V segment lost 2 bases and the J segment 9 bases; nucleotides outside the gene matches: 7. Germline assignment: CDR1 SGHAT and CDR2 FQNNGV. This CDR3 region has 15 residues. The CDR3 region has the DNA TGTGCCAGCAGCTTACAGAGCGGGGGGGCCGGTGAGCAGTTCTTC. It yields the protein CASSLQSGGAGEQFF.

The CDR3 sequence: CASTTAGVREQYF. DNA for the CDR3: TGTGCCAGCACTACAGCGGGAGTACGGGAGCAGTACTTC. This sequence joins TRBV28 and TRBJ2-7; the match to TRBD2 covers 8 bases. J was trimmed by 7 bases and V by 7 bases; bases with no gene match: 9. Germline values: CDR1 MDHEN, CDR2 SYDVKM. The CDR3 consists of 13 residues.

The chain combines TRBV12-2 with TRBJ1-2. TRBV12-2 is given as a pseudogene. The CDR3 loop spans 15 amino acids. The DNA of the CDR3 is TGTGCAAGTCGCTTAATGTCCTGGACTTTCTATGGCTACACCTTC. Translation gives CASRLMSWTFYGYTF.

The rearrangement joins TRBV3-1 (or the pseudogene TRBV3-2) to TRBJ2-1; 9 bases fit TRBD2. V lost 0 bases and J lost 4; bases outside the gene matches: 4. There are 16 residues in the CDR3. Germline CDR1 and CDR2: LGHDT and YNNKEL (reference sequence). The chain's CDR3 is CASSQDLAGGYNEQFF. Here the CDR3 DNA reads TGTGCCAGCAGCCAAGATTTGGCGGGGGGGTACAATGAGCAGTTCTTC.

The rearrangement links TRBV12-3 or TRBV12-4 to TRBJ1-2, with 10 bases fitting TRBD1. The CDR3 is made up of 13 amino acids. With 3 bases clipped from V and 7 bases from J, the junction kept 2 bases outside the gene matches. The CDR3 DNA reads TGTGCCAGCAGTTTCGGACAGGGGGGTGGCTACACCTTC. Translating it yields CASSFGQGGGYTF.